This record covers a single T cell receptor (beta chain). Its antigen is undetermined. Trimming took off 5 bases at V and 2 bases at J, with 13 bases between the two ends. The CDR3 loop spans 16 amino acids. Germline values: CDR1 MNHNY, CDR2 SVGAGI (reference sequence). Every unsorted PBMC PCR replicate was loaded with about 290 ng DNA, approximately 30,000 T cell genomes. Clones were read by immunoSEQ multiplex PCR, and TCRdb kept only the in-frame ones, dropping some. The table includes fewer than 650,000 clones, 76% detected once. These data are taken from a study of shared clonotypes between healthy human individuals. Healthy HIV-negative adults without recent acute infections or vaccinations served as donors. Study-level results: Investigators collected only blood, and repertoires in tissues likely differ. Since donors were few, the genetic and exposure-history diversity represented was limited.

The chain recombines TRBV6-6 with TRBJ1-6; the D is unclear. The sequenced sample was PBMCs. The TCR sequence derives from a woman in her 40s in good health. Some clones in this sample may be carry-over from other donors' samples. CDR3 protein: CASSPPTGTYNSPLHF. The CDR3 nucleotides read TGTGCCAGCAGTCCCCCGACGGGAACCTATAATTCACCCCTCCACTTT.